The 6 T cell receptor beta chains presented below share a single source sample, sequenced in a study of cytomegalovirus exposure and HLA in healthy donors. The PCR employed 60 Vbeta primers together with 13 Jbeta primers. Data came from immunoSEQ multiplex PCR; TCRdb stores just in-frame clones and leaves some out. Of about 100,000 clones listed, 74% are singletons. The sequencing sample was made of PBMCs. These TCRs come from a woman aged 40 to 55 in good health and CMV-seropositive.

This chain joins TRBV4-2 and TRBJ1-1; D possibly corresponds to TRBD1 (5 bases). CDR1 and CDR2 (germline): LGHNA, YNFKEQ. The CDR3 consists of 15 residues. Trimming cost V 4 bases and J 1 base, with 13 bases left between them. The chain's CDR3 is CASSPTYQGNTEAFF. The CDR3, as DNA: TGTGCCAGCAGCCCAACGTATCAGGGGAACACTGAAGCTTTCTTT.

The rearrangement uses TRBV7-8 and TRBJ1-3; D remains unclear. The CDR3 spans 16 residues. The germline V gene has CDR1 SGHVS and CDR2 FQNEAQ. The V end lost 4 bases, the J end lost 0 bases, and 13 bases lay between the germline ends. In DNA form, the CDR3 reads TGTGCCAGCAGCTCGATAGGCGGATACTCTGGAAACACCATATATTTT. Translating it yields CASSSIGGYSGNTIYF. The full variable domain, rest sourced from reference TRBV7-8 and TRBJ1-3, is GAGVSQSPRYKVAKRGQDVALRCDPISGHVSLFWYQQALGQGPEFLTYFQNEAQLDKSGLPSDRFFAERPEGSVSTLKIQRTQQEDSAVYLCASSSIGGYSGNTIYFGEGSWLTVV.

V and J are TRBV15 and TRBJ2-7, with 8 bases lining up with TRBD2. V trimming: 1 base; J trimming: 3 bases; junction bases outside the gene matches: 5. The V gene's germline CDR1 is LNHNV and CDR2 YYDKDF (reference sequence). The CDR3 spans 15 residues. CDR3 loop: CATSRAGTSSYEQYF. Here the CDR3 DNA reads TGTGCCACCAGCAGAGCCGGGACTAGTAGCTACGAGCAGTACTTC.

V and J are TRBV19 and TRBJ1-5, with a possible D match to TRBD1 (5 bases). The CDR3 is made up of 18 amino acids. Trimming took 4 bases from V and 2 from J, leaving 21 bases between them. Germline CDR1 reads LNHDA; CDR2 reads SQIVND (reference sequence). Written as DNA, the CDR3 is TGTGCCAGTAGTACCCGAATCGGGCCCAGGGATCGCAATCAGCCCCAGCATTTT. It translates to CASSTRIGPRDRNQPQHF.

This clone was counted a single time. The chain uses TRBV7-8 and TRBJ2-3; 10 nucleotides match TRBD1. The CDR3 spans 16 residues. Germline values: CDR1 SGHVS, CDR2 FQNEAQ. Unmatched junction bases numbered 10, after V lost 8 bases and J lost 2 bases. The CDR3 DNA is TGTGCCAGCTCAACTCGGGGACAGGGGTACACAGATACGCAGTATTTT. Protein sequence: CASSTRGQGYTDTQYF.

The chain recombines TRBV25-1 with TRBJ2-1, with TRBD1 matching over 9 bases. Trimming removed 4 bases from V and 10 bases from J; junction bases left unmatched: 11. The CDR3 is made up of 15 amino acids. From germline, CDR1 is MGHDK and CDR2 SYGVNS. The CDR3 region has the DNA TGTGCCAGCAGTGGTCCGGGACAGGGAAGGGGGGAGCAGTTCTTC. Translation gives CASSGPGQGRGEQFF.